Listed here are 14 T cell receptor beta chains from one sample, sequenced in a study of T cells in Graves' hyperthyroidism and ophthalmopathy. The CDR3 regions of TCR beta were amplified from RNA transcripts. An initial round of RT-PCR targeting the TCR CDR3 relied on the HTBI primer set. One entry per CDR3 protein results from TCRdb running MiXCR on the multiplex PCR reads. The sample lists 350,000 to 400,000 distinct CDR3 sequences, around 13% occurring once. Material for sequencing was blood. The receptors derive from an older woman with Graves' hyperthyroidism.

This clonotype was counted ten times or more. V gene TRBV19 combines with J gene TRBJ1-2, with D possibly TRBD1 on 6 matching bases. CDR1 and CDR2 (germline): LNHDA, SQIVND (reference sequence). This CDR3 comprises 15 residues. V was shortened by 7 bases and J by 8 bases, with 23 bases between the two germline ends. The DNA for the CDR3 is TGTGCCAGTACTATCGGGACAAGGGGAAATGGGGGCTACACCTTC. Its protein product is CASTIGTRGNGGYTF. The whole variable domain, filled in from reference TRBV19 and TRBJ1-2, reads DGGITQSPKYLFRKEGQNVTLSCEQNLNHDAMYWYRQDPGQGLRLIYYSQIVNDFQKGDIAEGYSVSREKKESFPLTVTSAQKNPTAFYLCASTIGTRGNGGYTFGSGTRLTVV.

This clonotype has a handful of counts. The chain links TRBV5-4 to TRBJ2-7; the match to TRBD2 covers 8 bases. This CDR3 contains 16 residues. The V gene's germline CDR1 is SGHNT and CDR2 YYREEE (reference sequence). The V gene end was trimmed by 3 bases and the J gene end by 5 bases; junction bases not matched to a gene: 13. Here the CDR3 reads CASSWSRGGVSDEQYF. CDR3 sequence (DNA): TGTGCCAGCAGCTGGAGCCGGGGGGGGGTTTCTGACGAGCAGTACTTC.

This clonotype was seen just once. A single base separates this from a much larger clone, so it may be a read error. V usage is TRBV11-2 and J usage is TRBJ2-3; TRBD2 agrees at 10 bases. Per germline, CDR1 SGHAT and CDR2 FQNNGV. CDR3 length equals 16 residues. Losses at the gene ends were 5 bases for V and 2 bases for J; bases not matched to a gene: 7. The chain's CDR3 is CASSPIAGGLTDTQYF. Written as DNA, the CDR3 is TGTGCCAGCAGCCCCATAGCGGGAGGTCTCACAGATACGCAGTATTTT.

This clonotype has ten or more counts. The chain combines TRBV14 with TRBJ2-7; D is unclear. Germline V lookup: CDR1 SGHDN, CDR2 FVKESK. The V end lost 1 base, the J end lost 6 bases, and 16 bases lay between the germline ends. This CDR3 is 15 amino acids long. The CDR3 region has the DNA TGTGCCAGCAGCCAAGGAAAGGGCCAACGGGCCGAGCAGTACTTC. Its protein is CASSQGKGQRAEQYF.

This clonotype was seen repeatedly, ten times or more. An end of the junction does not agree with germline; a read error may underlie this. This sequence joins TRBV18 and TRBJ1-1; 7 bases align to TRBD1. The germline gives CDR1 KGHSH, CDR2 LQKENI. The CDR3 is 15 residues long. The CDR3, as DNA: TGTGCCAGCTCACCATCGACAGGGAGGAACGCTGAAGCTTTCTTT. It specifies CASSPSTGRNAEAFF.

This clonotype was recorded many times. This chain joins TRBV18 and TRBJ2-7; D may be TRBD2 (5 bases). Germline V gene lookup returns CDR1 KGHSH and CDR2 LQKENI. The V and J ends lost 0 bases and 3 bases respectively, with 6 bases between them. There are 13 residues in the CDR3. The CDR3 here is CASSPPGSYEQYF. The CDR3 DNA reads as TGTGCCAGCTCACCACCGGGGAGCTACGAGCAGTACTTC.

This clonotype was seen many times. The chain recombines TRBV29-1 with TRBJ2-3; D unclear. The V and J ends lost 4 bases and 2 bases respectively, with 7 bases between them. This CDR3 region has 12 residues. Germline assignment: CDR1 SQVTM and CDR2 ANQGSEA. The CDR3 protein is CSVAFNTDTQYF. The CDR3 nucleotides are TGCAGCGTTGCGTTCAACACAGATACGCAGTATTTT.

There are many counts of this clonotype. This chain connects TRBV30 to TRBJ2-7; D call uncertain. CDR1 is GTSNPN, CDR2 SVGIG, per germline (reference sequence). The V and J ends lost 5 bases and 1 base respectively, with 9 bases between them. This CDR3 spans 12 amino acids. In DNA, the CDR3 is TGTGCCTGGGACACCGGTTCCTACGAGCAGTACTTC. Protein: CAWDTGSYEQYF. Together with reference TRBV30 and TRBJ2-7, the CDR3 gives the full variable domain: SQTIHQWPATLVQPVGSPLSLECTVEGTSNPNLYWYRQAAGRGLQLLFYSVGIGQISSEVPQNLSASRPQDRQFILSSKKLLLSDSGFYLCAWDTGSYEQYFGPGTRLTVT.

The chain carries TRBV4-1 and TRBJ2-2, with D possibly TRBD1 on 5 matching bases. There are 15 residues in the CDR3. V lost 4 bases, J lost 1 base, and 10 bases lay in between. CDR1 MGHRA and CDR2 YSYEKL come from the germline V gene. In DNA form, the CDR3 reads TGCGCCAGCAGCCGGCCGCAGGGGAACACCGGGGAGCTGTTTTTT. Its protein is CASSRPQGNTGELFF.

This clonotype was seen ten or more times. V and J are TRBV7-2 and TRBJ1-5, with D unresolved. V was clipped by 6 bases and J by 3 bases, with 12 bases between them. CDR1 and CDR2 (germline): SGHTA, FQGNSA. The CDR3 sequence is 14 residues long. The DNA of the CDR3 is TGTGCCAGCAGTCCCGACACCCTCAATCAGCCCCAGCATTTT. Amino acids: CASSPDTLNQPQHF.

This clonotype was observed at least ten times. The chain is built from TRBV20-1 and TRBJ2-2; 9 nucleotides match TRBD2. Looked up from germline, CDR1 is DFQATT and CDR2 is SNEGSKA (reference sequence). The CDR3 totals 13 residues. V lost 2 bases and J lost 5; bases outside the gene matches: 0. CDR3 in amino acids: CSARLAGTGELFF. The CDR3 coding sequence is TGCAGTGCTAGACTAGCGGGGACCGGGGAGCTGTTTTTT.

Ten or more counts support this clonotype. The chain carries TRBV20-1 and TRBJ2-7; D is unclear. Germline V gene sequence: CDR1 DFQATT, CDR2 SNEGSKA (reference sequence). With 5 bases removed from V and 5 bases from J, the gap between germline ends came to 10 bases. The CDR3 is 11 amino acids. CDR3 in amino acids: CSAARRDEQYF. DNA of the CDR3: TGCAGTGCTGCCCGCCGAGACGAGCAGTACTTC.

CDR3 sequence reads: CASSLQGKGEQYF. The CDR3 bases are TGTGCCAGCAGCTTGCAGGGGAAGGGCGAGCAGTACTTC. V and J are TRBV5-4 and TRBJ2-7, with D possibly matching TRBD1 (6 bases). The CDR3 sequence is 13 residues long. Germline V gene sequence: CDR1 SGHNT, CDR2 YYREEE (reference sequence). V shed 1 base and J shed 6 bases, with 11 bases lying between them.

This clonotype has only a few counts. The chain couples TRBV30 to TRBJ2-7; 8 bases map to TRBD2. Unmatched junction bases numbered 2, after V lost 0 bases and J lost 7 bases. This CDR3 comprises 12 residues. Germline values: CDR1 GTSNPN, CDR2 SVGIG (reference sequence). CDR3 region: CAWSVVAGEQYF. The CDR3 coding sequence is TGTGCCTGGAGTGTCGTAGCGGGAGAGCAGTACTTC.